This is a list of T cell receptor beta chains from one sample in a study of cytomegalovirus exposure and HLA in healthy donors. Sequenced by immunoSEQ multiplex PCR; TCRdb stores in-frame clones only, minus some. The profile shows approximately 220,000 clones, about three quarters of them singletons. The material sequenced was PBMCs. Receptors were obtained from a man younger than 30 in good health and CMV-seronegative. CDR3s leave out the opening cysteine and the closing phenylalanine or tryptophan.

v_call	j_call	cdr3_aa
TRBV6-5	TRBJ2-3	ASTPGRLYADTQY
TRBV30	TRBJ1-1	AGRTGRNTEAF
TRBV9	TRBJ2-1	ASSVAGQGGNEQF
TRBV6-6	TRBJ2-1	ASSPSGSSYNEQF
TRBV30	TRBJ2-4	AWGRGVIQY
TRBV4-2	TRBJ1-2	ASSQDEAGASGPGYGYT
TRBV18	TRBJ2-2	ASSPYSGRARGVTGELF
TRBV6-5	TRBJ1-1	ASRMTGGRTEAF
TRBV7-6	TRBJ2-3	ASSLGAGGPFDTQY
TRBV18	TRBJ2-4	ASSPRQGGSLAKNIQY
TRBV18	TRBJ2-1	ASSPPVRTGNNEQF
TRBV5-4	TRBJ2-7	ASSSGTSGSYEQY
TRBV2	TRBJ2-2	ASRRGTSGTSGGELF
TRBV2	TRBJ2-3	ASSESGSNTQY
TRBV6-5	TRBJ2-7	ASSPGTSSYEQY
TRBV11-2	TRBJ2-7	ASSMDYVYEQY
TRBV7-6	TRBJ1-1	ASSVQHNTEAF